Listed here are 18 T cell receptor beta chains from one sample, sequenced in a study of blood T cell repertoires in COVID-19. The method was immunoSEQ multiplex PCR; TCRdb's version includes in-frame clones alone and lacks a portion of them. The sample lists 80,000 to 100,000 clones, 82% seen once, with approximately 11% in the top ten. Sequenced input: peripheral blood. These receptors were taken from a man aged 65 to 79 with active or convalescent COVID-19.

The chain joins TRBV14 to TRBJ2-3; 7 bases match TRBD2. The CDR3 length is 17 residues. With V trimmed by 6 bases and J by 0 bases, 12 bases remained unmatched. Per germline, CDR1 SGHDN and CDR2 FVKESK. CDR3 bases: TGTGCCAGCAGATCCAAGAGCGGGAACCCTAGCACAGATACGCAGTATTTT. This codes for CASRSKSGNPSTDTQYF.

The gene calls are TRBV5-6 and TRBJ2-1; 10 bases agree with TRBD2. Germline assignment: CDR1 SGHDT and CDR2 YYEEEE. With 1 base clipped from V and 6 bases from J, the junction kept 10 bases outside the gene matches. The CDR3 contains 17 residues. This CDR3 reads CASSLNRLAGDLNEQFF. As DNA, the CDR3 is TGTGCCAGCAGCTTGAACCGGCTAGCGGGGGACCTCAATGAGCAGTTCTTC.

CDR3 sequence: CASSATGTENTGELFF. The CDR3 DNA is TGTGCCAGCAGCGCTACCGGGACAGAGAACACCGGGGAGCTGTTTTTT. This sequence joins TRBV2 and TRBJ2-2; 7 nucleotides line up with TRBD1. Germline values: CDR1 SNHLY, CDR2 FYNNEI. This CDR3 region has 16 residues. With 6 bases clipped from V and 1 base from J, the junction kept 8 bases outside the gene matches.

The chain recombines TRBV7-8 with TRBJ2-1; TRBD1 is a possible D gene (5 bases). The length of the CDR3 is 16 residues. Germline V CDR1 and CDR2: SGHVS, FQNEAQ. With 5 bases removed from V and 1 base from J, the gap between germline ends came to 15 bases. This chain's CDR3 is CASSLGEGASYNEQFF. CDR3 sequence (DNA): TGTGCCAGCAGCCTCGGCGAAGGGGCTTCCTACAATGAGCAGTTCTTC.

Only a few counts were recorded for this clone. This chain joins TRBV5-4 and TRBJ2-1; D perhaps matches TRBD2 (5 bases). The V gene lost 2 bases and the J gene lost 0 bases, with 12 bases spanning the gap. The CDR3 has 16 amino acids. In germline, CDR1 is SGHNT, CDR2 YYREEE (reference sequence). In nucleotides, the CDR3 is TGTGCCAGCAGCTTAGGAGGTCGCGGCTCCTACAATGAGCAGTTCTTC. Translation: CASSLGGRGSYNEQFF.

This chain connects TRBV14 to TRBJ1-6, with 7 bases lining up with TRBD1. Germline CDR1 SGHDN, CDR2 FVKESK. The CDR3 length is 14 residues. Trimming at V came to 4 bases and at J to 7 bases, leaving 4 bases not matched to a gene. CDR3 residues: CASSPDRVNSPLHF. The CDR3 DNA reads TGTGCCAGCAGCCCTGACAGGGTAAATTCACCCCTCCACTTT. The full variable domain, with the rest looked up from reference TRBV14 and TRBJ1-6, is EAGVTQFPSHSVIEKGQTVTLRCDPISGHDNLYWYRRVMGKEIKFLLHFVKESKQDESGMPNNRFLAERTGGTYSTLKVQPAELEDSGVYFCASSPDRVNSPLHFGNGTRLTVT.

This clone showed up just once. The V gene is TRBV9, the J gene TRBJ2-3; D may be TRBD1 (5 bases). CDR3 length equals 13 residues. V was pared by 0 bases and J by 6 bases, with 8 bases between. Germline V lookup: CDR1 SGDLS, CDR2 YYNGEE. CDR3 in DNA: TGTGCCAGCAGCGTAGGGGGCCCCGATACGCAGTATTTT. This gives the protein CASSVGGPDTQYF.

The V gene is TRBV5-1, the J gene TRBJ2-1, with 9 bases fitting TRBD1. Germline V gene sequence: CDR1 SGHRS, CDR2 YFSETQ. V trimming: 0 bases; J trimming: 7 bases; junction bases outside the gene matches: 2. The CDR3 is made up of 14 amino acids. For the CDR3, the DNA is TGCGCCAGCAGCTTGGGACAGGGGGTGAATGAGCAGTTCTTC. Translated: CASSLGQGVNEQFF.

The rearrangement links TRBV6-2 or TRBV6-3 to TRBJ1-2, with D perhaps matching TRBD1 (6 bases). V was trimmed by 2 bases and J by 8 bases, leaving 12 bases between them. The CDR3 sequence is 13 residues long. The germline V gene has CDR1 MNHEY and CDR2 SVGEGT. The CDR3 sequence is CASSYGGRRGYTF. DNA of the CDR3: TGTGCCAGCAGTTACGGGGGCCGGCGGGGCTACACCTTC.

The J gene is TRBJ1-5, the V gene TRBV4-1; D gene unclear. This CDR3 is built from 15 residues. The germline CDR1 and CDR2 sequences are MGHRA and YSYEKL. Between the trimmed V and J ends, which lost 0 bases and 6 bases, there was a span of 12 bases. The CDR3 sequence: CASSQDRWAPQPQHF. For the CDR3, the DNA is TGCGCCAGCAGCCAAGATCGATGGGCCCCTCAGCCCCAGCATTTT.

The chain links TRBV10-2 to TRBJ1-2, with unresolved D. There are 12 residues in the CDR3. Germline CDR1 and CDR2: WSHSY and SAAADI. The V end lost 4 bases, the J end lost 6 bases, and 9 bases lay between the germline ends. CDR3 residues: CASSGQTHGYTF. The DNA for the CDR3 is TGCGCCAGCAGTGGCCAGACTCATGGCTACACCTTC.

V is TRBV5-5 and J is TRBJ2-7; no clear D. This CDR3 has 13 residues. Germline CDR1 is SGHKS and CDR2 is YYEKEE (reference sequence). Trimming removed 1 base from V and 2 bases from J, with 7 bases in between. In DNA form, the CDR3 reads TGTGCCAGCAGCTTGACAATTCCCTACGAGCAGTACTTC. Its protein is CASSLTIPYEQYF. The full variable domain, in which reference TRBV5-5 and TRBJ2-7 provide the parts outside the CDR3, is DAGVTQSPTHLIKTRGQQVTLRCSPISGHKSVSWYQQVLGQGPQFIFQYYEKEERGRGNFPDRFSARQFPNYSSELNVNALLLGDSALYLCASSLTIPYEQYFGPGTRLTVT.

The V call is TRBV23-1, the J call TRBJ2-2; TRBD2 matches 9 bases. TRBV23-1 has ORF status, its function being uncertain. CDR3 length equals 20 residues. V was pared by 3 bases and J by 2 bases, with 16 bases of the junction left unmatched. This chain's CDR3 is CASSHLRGGARMGNTGELFF. CDR3 nucleotide sequence: TGCGCCAGCAGTCACCTACGCGGGGGGGCCCGAATGGGAAACACCGGGGAGCTGTTTTTT.

V gene TRBV18 combines with J gene TRBJ2-6; D ambiguous. Germline CDR1 is KGHSH and CDR2 is LQKENI. V was clipped by 4 bases and J by 4 bases, with 11 bases between them. The CDR3 has 15 residues. The CDR3 bases are TGTGCCAGCTCACAGGAGCCCTCGGGGGCCAACGTCCTGACTTTC. Translated: CASSQEPSGANVLTF.

The chain recombines TRBV5-6 with TRBJ2-7, with 12 bases aligning to TRBD2. With 4 bases clipped from V and 12 bases from J, the junction kept 8 bases outside the gene matches. The CDR3 spans 13 residues. Germline lookup yields CDR1 SGHDT and CDR2 YYEEEE. In DNA, the CDR3 is TGTGCCAGCAGCCAGGGACTAGCGGGCCTTGGGTACTTC. Amino acids: CASSQGLAGLGYF.

The CDR3 sequence is CASSQGLEETQYF. The CDR3 nucleotides read TGCGCCAGCAGCCAAGGACTAGAAGAGACCCAGTACTTC. J is TRBJ2-5 and V is TRBV4-3; weak D call: TRBD2 (6 bases). This CDR3 is built from 13 residues. Germline CDR1 and CDR2: LGHNA and YSLEER. V dropped 1 base and J dropped 3 bases, with 6 bases sitting between them.

The chain joins TRBV2 to TRBJ2-7; D is unresolved. Germline V gene lookup returns CDR1 SNHLY and CDR2 FYNNEI. This CDR3 comprises 12 residues. Between the trimmed V and J ends, which lost 3 bases and 3 bases, there was a span of 6 bases. CDR3 in amino acids: CASSDNGYEQYF. DNA for the CDR3: TGTGCCAGCAGTGATAACGGCTACGAGCAGTACTTC.

The CDR3 DNA follows: TGTGCCACCAGTCCCGGTACCGGGGAGCTGTTTTTT. It yields the protein CATSPGTGELFF. V usage is TRBV24-1 and J usage is TRBJ2-2; D gene ambiguous. Trimming shortened V by 6 bases and J by 5 bases, and 6 bases separated the two germline ends. Germline lookup yields CDR1 KGHDR and CDR2 SFDVKD. The CDR3 extends over 12 amino acids.